This record covers a single T cell receptor (beta chain). The specificity of this receptor is unknown. No much larger clone exists at a distance of one base, and base qualities are not known. Library preparation was by the immunoSEQ multiplex PCR assay. For the multiplex PCR, a mixture combining 60 forward primers for TCR Vbeta segments and 13 reverse primers for TCR Jbeta segments was used. The CDR3 region of rearranged TCR beta genes was amplified from genomic DNA with a multiplex PCR assay. Amplified TCR beta libraries were sequenced as 87-base-pair reads on the Illumina HiSeq System. Per the authors' processing: A later analysis counted some 74 million unique TCR beta chains across the 550 to 750 repertoires, and around 9.9 million of these chains were shared by at least two donors. Raw reads were error-corrected and collapsed into unique sequences by a nearest-neighbor algorithm in which closely related sequences were merged to remove PCR and sequencing errors. V, D and J gene segments were assigned by aligning CDR3 sequences to IMGT reference sequences. For a sequence to be retained, a match of at least six nucleotides was required to both a V gene segment and a J gene segment. A rearrangement counted as productive if the CDR3 had no stop codons and remained in frame with V and J, and every other rearrangement counted as non-productive. CDR3 was defined by IMGT convention, running from the second conserved V-encoded cysteine to the conserved J-encoded phenylalanine. The earlier analysis of more than 450 of the donors excluded sequences that lacked an unambiguous match to a single V gene segment. An earlier analysis of 587 of the donors called V segments functional above 56.7% productive rearrangements and segregating when the between-donor standard deviation exceeded 5%. To diagnose cytomegalovirus status from the catalog of TCR beta chain sequences, a statistical classification framework was built. A later analysis assigned V and J genes by comparing TCR nucleotide sequences with IMGT/GENE-DB human TR gene sequences. A later analysis assigned CDR3 sequences and most-parsimonious VDJ recombination scenarios with the TCRdist pipeline. In a later analysis, every TCR beta chain was defined by the combination of its CDR3 amino acid sequence and its V-gene family, and reads without a unique V-gene family were dropped. In a later analysis, fewer than 600 highly shared, low-generation-probability nucleotide sequences were removed to address suspected cross-contamination and a sequencing artifact. In a later analysis, a clonal expansion index was calculated for each public chain from normalized within-repertoire ranks of inferred template counts. A later analysis computed generation probabilities with a VDJ recombination model fitted to out-of-frame rearrangements, and checked the results against IGoR. In a later analysis, hypergeometric tests were used to score TCR-TCR, TCR-HLA and TCR-CMV co-occurrence, with a repertoire-size bias correction applied to TCR pairs. False discovery rates were estimated in a later analysis by permuting HLA or CMV assignments 20 times. In a later analysis, co-occurring TCRs were grouped using DBSCAN, and TCRdist sequence similarity was added for clustering within HLA-allele-positive subsets. Repertoires with fewer than 30,000 or more than 120,000 public chains were left out of co-occurrence clustering, as were several repertoires with anomalous nucleotide sharing. This immuneACCESS table, as held by TCRdb, lists in-frame sequences with V and J called but not all clones. Of the missing ones, under half trace to an unresolved V gene in checked studies; the others have no known cause. That table supplies the V and J calls and clone size; D and trimming were determined from the DNA. For this sample the table gives about 160,000 clones, of which approximately 77% were detected only once. The biggest ten clones account for around 2.5% of the sample.

These data come from a study of cytomegalovirus exposure and HLA in healthy donors (dated by TCRdb to about 2017). For the wider study: According to an earlier analysis of a few hundred of the donors, 150 million to 200 million T cells yielded 117 million unique TCR beta sequences and about 300 Gb of sequence data. Roughly 290 gigabases of sequencing data and around 90 million unique TCR sequences made up an early release that covered approximately 700 HLA-typed donors. The T cell repertoires of roughly 660 subjects were profiled by immunosequencing and related to cytomegalovirus serostatus. Alongside the repertoire data, information on donor age, sex, ethnicity and CMV serostatus was compiled. Rather than using new phenotypic data, the later analysis identified candidate immune exposures from TCR beta sequences and from how often those sequences occurred across donors. Among about 410 genotyped donors of the cohort, an average of approximately 220,000 unique TCR beta nucleotide sequences was sequenced per donor, of which about 19% were non-productive. The number of donors typed differed by locus, with about 620-630 for A, B, C, DRB1 and DQB1, more than 500 for DQA1, over 600 for DPA1, and under 490 for DPB1. A later analysis re-examined previously published TCR beta repertoires from roughly 720 donors and added high-resolution HLA genotyping to investigate patterns of TCR occurrence. Every repertoire in the discovery cohort had been generated on one and the same sequencing platform. A handful of DR-DQ haplotypes were treated as single units for association and clustering because of strong linkage in the cohort. To decide whether each TCR beta V gene segment behaved as functional or pseudogenic, an earlier analysis of some 540 of the donors relied on high-throughput TCR beta sequencing. A later genetic analysis used genome-wide SNP genotypes for about 65% of the roughly 700 donors, treating that subset as a discovery cohort. The genetic ancestry cluster associated with self-reported Caucasian donors included 81% of the roughly 400 genotyped donors. Besides the first cohort of under 700 subjects, a separate validation cohort made up of over a hundred different subjects was used. High-throughput TCR immunosequencing, statistical association of individual TCRs with disease status, and machine learning were combined to predict cytomegalovirus infection status. The study was designed to test whether signatures of past pathogen exposure could be identified by cataloging public T cell receptors. HLA typing covered class I and class II loci at four-digit resolution. General findings and caveats noted by the study authors: Specific HLA alleles were associated with 15,000 to 20,000 TCR beta sequences at a false discovery rate of 0.05 in a later analysis. A few of the identified cytomegalovirus-associated TCR beta chains were confirmed in vitro to be specific for cytomegalovirus antigens. The cohort was sequenced for TCR beta chains only, and without alpha or paired-chain data the features that could be detected were limited. In a later analysis, several top co-occurrence clusters were reported to appear linked to parvovirus B19, influenza, CMV and Epstein-Barr virus. In an earlier analysis of some 500 of the donors, most TCR beta V segments were observed in productive rearrangements about 87% or about 30% of the time, broadly matching IMGT annotations. HLA typing was unavailable for some donors at each locus, so association tests used only the typed subset. Assigning TCR associations to individual alleles was difficult when HLA alleles, especially DR and DQ, strongly co-occurred. The presence/absence analyses assumed that sequencing depth was roughly uniform across donors, and that assumption may not be true. A cluster of highly shared sequence variants was judged likely to represent a technical artifact of the sequencing pipeline. According to a later genetic analysis, donors in an Asian-associated ancestry cluster had fewer N-insertions in productive TCRs than the approximately 630-donor mean. Some IMGT-functional V segments, including TRBV6-2 and TRBV6-3, could not be told apart with the 87-base-pair reads, so those segments were excluded. Correlated functional status among segregating V segments might reflect linkage disequilibrium, but an unknown experimental factor could not be ruled out. A later analysis found that TCR association rates varied across HLA loci, with DRB1 alleles showing the most associated TCRs and HLA-C alleles the fewest. The classifier was reported to diagnose cytomegalovirus status with high specificity and sensitivity in both the original and validation cohorts. According to the authors, the approach could potentially be generalized to other disease states and immunological phenotypes. A further reported finding was that TCR beta sequences accurately predicted the HLA-A and HLA-B alleles for most subjects in the first cohort. A later analysis found that most CMV-associated TCR beta chains appeared HLA-restricted, with HLA associations seemingly driven largely by CMV exposure. For the cohort, immune exposure information was limited to CMV serostatus. Because counts were too low, 15 to 20 rarely observed V segments, including chromosome 9 orphons, were excluded from the earlier analysis of several hundred of the donors. Across donors, most TCR sequences were observed very rarely, whereas some public TCRs were present in many individuals. In the study, approximately 160 TCR beta chains were listed as associated with cytomegalovirus. A later genetic analysis associated a missense DCLRE1C variant with V-gene and J-gene trimming of TCR beta chains, and an independent cohort replicated the association. In a later analysis, HLA-associated TCR beta chains were found to be more clonally expanded and to have lower generation probabilities than equally common non-associated chains.

CDR1 is given as MDHEN and CDR2 as SYDVKM, both from the germline V gene. V has 4 bases trimmed and J has 3 bases trimmed; junction bases matching no gene number 4. Including cysteine and phenylalanine, the CDR3 has 14 amino acids. Only the CDR3 DNA stays, 42 bases, in frame from base 1. The cohort consisted of some 730 healthy bone marrow donors. Cohort members were all nominally healthy when sampled, although unrecorded immune exposures were likely present. The donor was CMV seronegative and was included in the group of several hundred seronegative cohort members. A peripheral blood sample was collected from each donor, and TCR beta sequencing was performed on peripheral blood mononuclear cells. The Qiagen DNeasy Blood Extraction Kit was used to extract genomic DNA from the blood cell samples.

Material: PBMCs. This clonotype originated in a female donor in good health and CMV-seronegative. The chain was built from TRBV28 and TRBJ1-1, with 8 junctional bases fitting TRBD1. The nucleotide sequence reads as follows: TGTGCCAGCAGTTCGGCAGGGGGCCACACTGAAGCTTTCTTT. This sequence encodes CASSSAGGHTEAFF.